A single T cell receptor beta chain is shown here with its context. Its specificity is not known. This specimen comes from a study of cytomegalovirus exposure and HLA in healthy donors. As for the study in general: A preliminary data release comprised roughly 80 million unique TCRs obtained from HLA-typed donors. Most donors, more than 80% of a few hundred genotyped, fell in the Caucasian-associated ancestry cluster. Overall study findings and caveats: In vitro confirmation showed three CMV-associated chains to be CMV antigen specific. Per published accounts, TCR beta sequences correctly predicted the HLA-A and HLA-B alleles of most subjects.

The length of the CDR3 is 17 residues. Trimming shortened V by 0 bases and J by 7 bases, and 20 bases separated the two germline ends. CDR1 is SGDLS and CDR2 is YYNGEE in the germline V gene. With 60 Vbeta and 13 Jbeta primers, the PCR was carried out. TCRdb's table, derived via immunoSEQ multiplex PCR, lists solely in-frame clones and lacks some. The repertoire consists of some 170,000 clones, with around 77% occurring once and the leading ten covering about 1%. The chain combines TRBV9 with TRBJ2-1; no definite D call. The receptor was isolated from a woman aged 40 to 50 in good health and CMV-seronegative. Source material: PBMCs. CDR3 amino acids: CASSVVPTIWSPNEQFF. The CDR3 DNA sequence: TGTGCCAGCAGCGTAGTACCGACCATATGGAGCCCTAATGAGCAGTTCTTC. The full variable domain, rest sourced from reference TRBV9 and TRBJ2-1, is DSGVTQTPKHLITATGQRVTLRCSPRSGDLSVYWYQQSLDQGLQFLIQYYNGEERAKGNILERFSAQQFPDLHSELNLSSLELGDSALYFCASSVVPTIWSPNEQFFGPGTRLTVL.